This record covers a single T cell receptor beta chain. A history of autoimmune disease or systemic immunosuppression excluded patients. The sample is drawn from a study of OX40 agonist ivuxolimab in advanced cancers. Turning to the study itself: Participants averaged 60 years of age (range 23 to 79) and were approximately 81% male.

Libraries were prepared by immunoSEQ multiplex PCR; TCRdb keeps only in-frame clonotypes and omits some of them. In the table there are around 35,000 clones, 65% to 85% of which are singletons. Trimming stripped 7 bases from V and 0 bases from J, with 15 bases between. CDR3 length equals 15 residues. The germline gives CDR1 MNHEY, CDR2 SVGAGI. This receptor was identified in an adult with an advanced solid tumor such as melanoma, head and neck, liver or kidney cancer. The chain couples TRBV6-5 to TRBJ1-1, with D hard to call. Sequenced material: CD4+ or CD8+ T cells sorted from blood, taken in a trial of the OX40 agonist ivuxolimab. CDR3 sequence reads: CASTRMSSMNTEAFF. CDR3 DNA sequence: TGTGCCAGCACTCGAATGAGTAGTATGAACACTGAAGCTTTCTTT.